This TCR beta chain was profiled in a study of cytomegalovirus exposure and HLA in healthy donors. About this clone: The antigen is undetermined.

Overall study findings and caveats: Sequence variants that were highly shared formed a cluster that was likely a sequencing artifact.

A multiplex PCR was run with 60 Vbeta primers and 13 Jbeta primers. The method was immunoSEQ multiplex PCR; TCRdb's version includes in-frame clones alone and lacks a portion of them. The sample yields about 140,000 clones, around 65% seen once. This TCR was sampled from a male donor in good health and CMV-seronegative. The sample taken for sequencing was PBMCs.

The CDR3 DNA is TGCGCCAGTAATGGACAGGGAAGCCTGACAAGTATCTACGAGCAGTACTTC. Translating gives CASNGQGSLTSIYEQYF. The chain couples TRBV5-1 to TRBJ2-7, with TRBD1 identical over 8 bases. The germline V gene encodes CDR1 SGHRS and CDR2 YFSETQ. Germline trimming cut 8 bases from V and 3 bases from J; bases unmatched to any gene: 19. The CDR3 contains 17 residues.